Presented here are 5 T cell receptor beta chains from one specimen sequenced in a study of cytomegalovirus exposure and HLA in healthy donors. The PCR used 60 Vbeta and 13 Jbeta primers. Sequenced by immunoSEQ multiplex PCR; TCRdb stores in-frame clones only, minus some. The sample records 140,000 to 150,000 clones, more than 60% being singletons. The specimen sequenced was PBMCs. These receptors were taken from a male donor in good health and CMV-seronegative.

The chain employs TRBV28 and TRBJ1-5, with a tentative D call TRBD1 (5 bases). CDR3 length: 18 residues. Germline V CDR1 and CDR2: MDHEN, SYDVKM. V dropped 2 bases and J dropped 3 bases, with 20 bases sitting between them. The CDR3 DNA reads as TGTGCCAGCAGTTTACCTCCCCTTGTAGGGGCGCTCAATCAGCCCCAGCATTTT. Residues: CASSLPPLVGALNQPQHF. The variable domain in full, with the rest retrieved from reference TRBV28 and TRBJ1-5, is DVKVTQSSRYLVKRTGEKVFLECVQDMDHENMFWYRQDPGLGLRLIYFSYDVKMKEKGDIPEGYSVSREKKERFSLILESASTNQTSMYLCASSLPPLVGALNQPQHFGDGTRLSIL.

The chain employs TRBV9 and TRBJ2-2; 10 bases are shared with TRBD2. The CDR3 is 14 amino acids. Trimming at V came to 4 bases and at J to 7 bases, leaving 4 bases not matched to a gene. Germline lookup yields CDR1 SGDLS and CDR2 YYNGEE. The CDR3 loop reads CASSQGTSVGELFF. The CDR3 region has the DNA TGTGCCAGCAGCCAAGGGACTAGCGTCGGGGAGCTGTTTTTT. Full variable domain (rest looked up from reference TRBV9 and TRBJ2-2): DSGVTQTPKHLITATGQRVTLRCSPRSGDLSVYWYQQSLDQGLQFLIQYYNGEERAKGNILERFSAQQFPDLHSELNLSSLELGDSALYFCASSQGTSVGELFFGEGSRLTVL.

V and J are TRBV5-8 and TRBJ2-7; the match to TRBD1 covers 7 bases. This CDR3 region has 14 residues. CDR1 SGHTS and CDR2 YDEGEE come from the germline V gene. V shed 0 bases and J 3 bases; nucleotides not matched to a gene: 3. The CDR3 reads CASSLGQGDYEQYF. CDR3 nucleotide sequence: TGTGCCAGCAGCTTGGGACAGGGAGACTACGAGCAGTACTTC.

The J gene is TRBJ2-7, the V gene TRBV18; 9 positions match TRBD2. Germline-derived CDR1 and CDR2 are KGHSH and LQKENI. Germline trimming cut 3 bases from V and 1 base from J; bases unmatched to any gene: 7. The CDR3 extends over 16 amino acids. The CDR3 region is CASSPVAGERSYEQYF. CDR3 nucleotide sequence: TGTGCCAGCTCACCTGTAGCGGGGGAAAGGTCCTACGAGCAGTACTTC.

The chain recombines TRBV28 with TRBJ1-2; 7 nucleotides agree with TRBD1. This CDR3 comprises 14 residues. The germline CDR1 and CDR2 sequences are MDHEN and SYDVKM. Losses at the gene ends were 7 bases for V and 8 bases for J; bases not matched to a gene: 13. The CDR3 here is CASTPGQTHTGYTF. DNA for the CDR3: TGTGCCAGCACCCCGGGACAGACCCACACCGGCTACACCTTC.